This section outlines one TCR beta chain sequence together with its context. The antigen remains undetermined. V was clipped by 3 bases and J by 6 bases; unmatched bases: 3. CDR1 and CDR2 from the germline V gene are LNHDA and SQIVND (reference sequence). The CDR3 spans 15 residues. The primer mix had 60 Vbeta and 13 Jbeta primers. Measured with immunoSEQ multiplex PCR; TCRdb has only the in-frame clones, and not every one. The table for this sample gives 68,000 or so clones. These data come from a study of cytomegalovirus exposure and HLA in healthy donors. Turning to the study itself: As released early, the data held 75 million to 90 million unique TCRs from HLA-typed donors. The study, taken as a whole, reports: Presence/absence results assume similar sequencing depth per donor, which may not hold. On later analysis, the bulk of CMV-associated TCR beta chains appeared to be HLA-restricted.

The rearrangement joins TRBV19 to TRBJ1-5; 12 bases are a match to TRBD1. Source material: PBMCs. This TCR came from a boy aged 5-17 years in good health and CMV-seronegative. This CDR3 reads CASSMPGQGAQPQHF. CDR3 DNA sequence: TGTGCCAGTAGTATGCCGGGACAGGGGGCTCAGCCCCAGCATTTT.